This TCR beta chain derives from a study of cytomegalovirus exposure and HLA in healthy donors (dated by TCRdb to 2016 to 2017). Study-level background: The 650 to 750 repertoires of the first cohort and the 120 validation repertoires were produced on the same platform, according to a later analysis. The study aimed to test whether signatures of past pathogen exposure could be identified by cataloging public T cell receptors. In addition to the first cohort of several hundred subjects, a separate validation cohort of around 110 different subjects was used. To predict cytomegalovirus infection status, the study brought together high-throughput TCR immunosequencing, statistical association of individual TCRs with disease status, and machine learning. The investigation overall reported the following: A total of 150 to 200 TCR beta chains were listed by the study as associated with cytomegalovirus. Most TCR sequences were seen in very few donors, while some public TCRs were found in many individuals. In vitro tests confirmed that three of the cytomegalovirus-associated TCR beta chains recognize cytomegalovirus antigens. A later analysis lacked HLA typing for the validation cohort, so it scored co-occurrence in that cohort across all 120 or so repertoires. It was suggested by the authors that the approach could potentially be generalized to other disease states and immunological phenotypes. A later analysis found that TCRs clustered in the first cohort also tended to co-occur in the 100 to 150 validation repertoires, with 94% of cluster scores above 0. The classifier was reported to diagnose cytomegalovirus status with high specificity and sensitivity in both the original and validation cohorts.

The donors were included in the validation cohort of 100 to 150 subjects, a group kept apart from the roughly 700-subject first cohort. Preparation of the library involved the immunoSEQ multiplex PCR assay. The authors' pipeline ran thus. A statistical classification framework was developed to diagnose cytomegalovirus status using the catalog of TCR beta chain sequences. Drawn from immuneACCESS, this table holds only the in-frame rearrangements with V and J called that TCRdb kept. Clones are partly lost; checked studies trace under half to an unresolved V gene and leave the rest unexplained. Clone size and V and J calls were adopted from that table, with D and trimming inferred from the DNA. The sample table shows some 250,000 clones, and around 87% are seen once. Jointly, the top ten make up 0.3% to 0.4% of the sample. Turning to this clone: There is no known antigen for this receptor. Per-base qualities were not stored, and no clone one base away is much larger.

The CDR3 measures 16 amino acids from cysteine to phenylalanine. The read is trimmed to its CDR3 DNA, 48 bases read in frame from base 1. Per the germline V gene, SGDLS is the CDR1 and YYNGEE is the CDR2. A distance of 17 bases separates the germline ends of V and J, which lose 3 bases and 2 bases respectively. Material for sequencing was PBMCs. The TCR sequence derives from a woman between 18 and 29 years old in good health and CMV-seronegative. The chain was built from TRBV9 and TRBJ2-5; the D gene is possibly TRBD1, with 6 bases matching. CDR3 sequence: CASSGGQPQDQETQYF. At the DNA level, the sequence is TGTGCCAGCAGCGGGGGGCAACCACAGGATCAAGAGACCCAGTACTTC.